This T cell receptor (beta chain) was observed in a study of blood T cell repertoires in COVID-19. Living in 20 to 30 US areas, the participants were between about 18 and 100 years of age. The CDR3 covers 13 residues. Germline lookup yields CDR1 MGHDK and CDR2 SYGVNS. Trimming shortened V by 5 bases and J by 4 bases, and 9 bases separated the two germline ends. In the authors' methods: Amplification from reference gene primers served as the basis for estimated nucleated cell counts. Sequenced by immunoSEQ multiplex PCR; TCRdb stores in-frame clones only, minus some. That table is the source of V, J and clone size, and D and trimming were worked out from the DNA. The table has roughly 180,000 clones, approximately 84% seen once.

The chain joins TRBV25-1 to TRBJ1-3; maybe TRBD1 (6 bases). Sequenced sample: PBMCs or T cells enriched from blood (not recorded which). The sequence was obtained from a woman aged 40-49 years with acute COVID-19. CDR3 nucleotides: TGTGCCAGCAGTAGGACAGTGGGAAACACCATATATTTT. This encodes CASSRTVGNTIYF. Full variable domain (remainder filled in from reference TRBV25-1 and TRBJ1-3): EADIYQTPRYLVIGTGKKITLECSQTMGHDKMYWYQQDPGMELHLIHYSYGVNSTEKGDLSSESTVSRIRTEHFPLTLESARPSHTSQYLCASSRTVGNTIYFGEGSWLTVV.